This entry lists 10 T cell receptor beta chains sequenced from one sample in a study of blood T cell repertoires in COVID-19. Using immunoSEQ multiplex PCR, the repertoire was profiled, and TCRdb retains in-frame clones only, with some absent. The sample includes 55,000 to 65,000 clones, 70% to 90% of them seen just once. The sequenced material came from peripheral blood. The receptors were gathered from a human donor with active COVID-19. The donor label of this sample is uncertain.

This chain joins TRBV5-6 and TRBJ2-7, with 9 bases lining up with TRBD1. CDR3 length: 16 amino acids. V shed 7 bases and J 2 bases; nucleotides not matched to a gene: 13. Germline CDR1 reads SGHDT; CDR2 reads YYEEEE. The DNA of the CDR3 is TGTGCCAGCGGGTCATCCCCGGGACAGGGCACCTACGAGCAGTACTTC. Translation: CASGSSPGQGTYEQYF.

The chain employs TRBV5-5 and TRBJ1-3, with TRBD1 matching 8 bases. The CDR3 totals 15 residues. V lost 4 bases, J lost 3 bases, and 6 bases stayed unmatched. CDR1 and CDR2 from the germline V gene are SGHKS and YYEKEE (reference sequence). CDR3 amino acids: CASSQTGVYGNTIYF. The CDR3 region has the DNA TGTGCCAGCAGCCAGACAGGGGTTTATGGAAACACCATATATTTT.

The V call is TRBV4-2, the J call TRBJ2-7; perhaps TRBD1 as D (5 bases). This CDR3 spans 14 amino acids. Germline V CDR1 and CDR2: LGHNA, YNFKEQ. V lost 0 bases and J 4 bases, leaving 10 bases between the germline ends. The CDR3 sequence is CASSQDRRGYEQYF. CDR3 coding DNA: TGTGCCAGCAGCCAAGATCGAAGGGGATACGAGCAGTACTTC.

The chain joins TRBV20-1 to TRBJ2-7; 11 bases match TRBD2. CDR3 length: 14 residues. Trimming at V came to 3 bases and at J to 6 bases, leaving 7 bases not matched to a gene. Per the germline V gene, CDR1 is DFQATT and CDR2 is SNEGSKA (reference sequence). The DNA for the CDR3 is TGCAGTGCTAGTAATAGCGGGGGGGCCTCCGAGCAGTACTTC. Amino acid sequence: CSASNSGGASEQYF.

This sequence joins TRBV19 and TRBJ1-1, with TRBD1 identical over 8 bases. This CDR3 is 13 amino acids long. CDR1 is LNHDA and CDR2 is SQIVND in the germline V gene (reference sequence). After removal of 10 bases from V and 4 bases from J, the junction contained 8 bases not matched to a gene. The CDR3 spells CATEDRGATEAFF. In DNA form, the CDR3 reads TGTGCCACCGAAGACAGGGGTGCCACTGAAGCTTTCTTT.

The J gene is TRBJ1-1, the V gene TRBV5-5; D is unclear. V was cut by 7 bases and J by 1 base, with 11 bases left in between. The germline CDR1 and CDR2 sequences are SGHKS and YYEKEE (reference sequence). The CDR3 covers 13 residues. CDR3 DNA: TGTGCCAGCCTGGTGAGGGAGAACACTGAAGCTTTCTTT. Amino acids: CASLVRENTEAFF.

The gene calls are TRBV5-5 and TRBJ1-5; perhaps TRBD1 as D (6 bases). V lost 4 bases to trimming and J lost 0 bases, with 14 bases between them. There are 16 residues in the CDR3. Germline loops: CDR1 SGHKS, CDR2 YYEKEE (reference sequence). The CDR3 here is CASSLVLTGSNQPQHF. CDR3 sequence (DNA): TGTGCCAGCAGCCTGGTATTGACAGGTAGCAATCAGCCCCAGCATTTT.

V usage is TRBV7-2 and J usage is TRBJ1-1; D remains ambiguous. Germline V gene sequence: CDR1 SGHTA, CDR2 FQGNSA. The CDR3 covers 17 residues. V was shortened by 3 bases and J by 5 bases, with 22 bases between the two germline ends. This CDR3 is CASSFDVGLGGRTEAFF. In DNA, the CDR3 is TGTGCCAGCAGCTTTGATGTGGGTCTGGGAGGTAGGACTGAAGCTTTCTTT. Combining the CDR3 with reference TRBV7-2 and TRBJ1-1 gives the whole variable domain GAGVSQSPSNKVTEKGKDVELRCDPISGHTALYWYRQSLGQGLEFLIYFQGNSAPDKSGLPSDRFSAERTGGSVSTLTIQRTQQEDSAVYLCASSFDVGLGGRTEAFFGQGTRLTVV.

This chain uses TRBV6-6 with TRBJ1-6; TRBD1 matches at 9 bases. Looked up from germline, CDR1 is MNHNY and CDR2 is SVGAGI (reference sequence). V trimming: 5 bases; J trimming: 11 bases; junction bases outside the gene matches: 16. This CDR3 spans 17 amino acids. CDR3 sequence reads: CASSQPGQGGRSAPLHF. For the CDR3, the DNA is TGTGCCAGCAGTCAACCGGGACAGGGAGGGAGGTCGGCACCCCTCCACTTT.

The CDR3 here is CASLSGQINQPQHF. As DNA, the CDR3 is TGTGCCAGCCTTTCCGGACAGATCAATCAGCCCCAGCATTTT. The chain employs TRBV2 and TRBJ1-5, with a weak D call TRBD1 (6 bases). The V gene lost 8 bases and the J gene lost 3 bases, with 14 bases spanning the gap. Germline loops: CDR1 SNHLY, CDR2 FYNNEI. This CDR3 is 14 amino acids long.